The clone carrying this TCR beta chain showed up just a few times. This record comes from a study of T-cell reconstitution after alpha-beta-depleted transplantation in children. TCRbeta library preparation incorporated unique molecular identifiers. MiXCR, run by TCRdb on the PCR reads, gives a single entry per CDR3 protein. The sample shows 500,000 to 600,000 distinct CDR3 sequences, roughly 33% of them seen only once. There are 12 residues in the CDR3. Germline-derived CDR1 and CDR2 are SGHRS and YFSETQ. This specimen consisted of PBMCs from the stem cell graft donor, obtained from the stem cell graft. This clonotype was sampled from a human donor who donated a stem cell graft to a child with aplastic anemia. The chain carries TRBV5-1 and TRBJ2-7, with TRBD1 matching 7 bases. In DNA form, the CDR3 reads TGCGCCAGCAGCTCAGACAGGGACCGCTTCGACGTC. Translation: CASSSDRDRFDV.